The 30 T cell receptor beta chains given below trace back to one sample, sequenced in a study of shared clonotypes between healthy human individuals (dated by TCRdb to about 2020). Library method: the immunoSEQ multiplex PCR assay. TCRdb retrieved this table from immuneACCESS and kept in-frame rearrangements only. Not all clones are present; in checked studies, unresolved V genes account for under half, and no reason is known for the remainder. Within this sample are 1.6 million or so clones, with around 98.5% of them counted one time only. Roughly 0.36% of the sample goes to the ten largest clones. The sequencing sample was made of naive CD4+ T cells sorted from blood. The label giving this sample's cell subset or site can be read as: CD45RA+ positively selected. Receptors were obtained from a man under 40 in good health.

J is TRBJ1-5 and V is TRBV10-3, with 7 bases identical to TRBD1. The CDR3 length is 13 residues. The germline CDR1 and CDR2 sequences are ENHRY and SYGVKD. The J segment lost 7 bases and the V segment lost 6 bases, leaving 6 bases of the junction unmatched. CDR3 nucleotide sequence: TGTGCCATCAGGACTGGGACAGACCAGCCCCAGCATTTT. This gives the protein CAIRTGTDQPQHF.

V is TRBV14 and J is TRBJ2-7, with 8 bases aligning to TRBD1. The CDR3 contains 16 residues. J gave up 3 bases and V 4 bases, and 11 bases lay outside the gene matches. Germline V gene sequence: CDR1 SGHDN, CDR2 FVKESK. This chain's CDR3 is CASSPRQGPPYYEQYF. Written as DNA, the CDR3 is TGTGCCAGCAGCCCCCGACAGGGGCCGCCTTACTACGAGCAGTACTTC.

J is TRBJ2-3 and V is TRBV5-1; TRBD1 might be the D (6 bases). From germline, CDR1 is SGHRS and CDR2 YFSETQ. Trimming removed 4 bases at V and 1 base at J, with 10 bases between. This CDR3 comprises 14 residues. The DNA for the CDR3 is TGCGCCAGCAGCCCAGACAGGCGCACAGATACGCAGTATTTT. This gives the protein CASSPDRRTDTQYF.

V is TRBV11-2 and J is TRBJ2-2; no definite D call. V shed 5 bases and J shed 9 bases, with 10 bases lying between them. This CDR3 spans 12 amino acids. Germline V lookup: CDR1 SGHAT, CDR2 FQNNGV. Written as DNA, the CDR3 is TGTGCCAGCAGCCCAGGTTTCCGGGAGCTGTTTTTT. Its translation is CASSPGFRELFF.

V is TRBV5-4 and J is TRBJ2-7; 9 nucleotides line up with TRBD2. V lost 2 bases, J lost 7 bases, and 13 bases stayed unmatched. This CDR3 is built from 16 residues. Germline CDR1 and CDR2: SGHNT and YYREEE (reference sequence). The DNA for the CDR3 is TGTGCCAGCAGCTTAGGCGACAGCGGGAGGACGGGGGAGCAGTACTTC. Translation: CASSLGDSGRTGEQYF.

CDR3 DNA sequence: TGTGCCAGTAATAACGGGCCCTACTATGGCTACACCTTC. Protein sequence: CASNNGPYYGYTF. The V call is TRBV19, the J call TRBJ1-2; no firm D call. Germline CDR1 reads LNHDA; CDR2 reads SQIVND (reference sequence). This CDR3 contains 13 residues. V lost 7 bases to trimming and J lost 3 bases, with 12 bases between them.

CDR3 amino acids: CASSLGLAVSSYEQYF. The CDR3 DNA is TGTGCCAGCAGCCTGGGACTAGCGGTTAGCTCCTACGAGCAGTACTTC. This rearrangement joins TRBV14 to TRBJ2-7, with TRBD2 matching 11 bases. CDR1 and CDR2 (germline): SGHDN, FVKESK. V shed 4 bases, J shed 0 bases, and the junction held 5 bases outside the gene matches. CDR3 size: 16 residues.

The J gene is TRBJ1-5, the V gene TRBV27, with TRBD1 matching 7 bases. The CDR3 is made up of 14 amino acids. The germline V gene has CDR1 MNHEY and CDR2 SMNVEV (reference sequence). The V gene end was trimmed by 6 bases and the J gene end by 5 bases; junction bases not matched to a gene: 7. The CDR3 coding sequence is TGTGCCAGCAGGCCTACAGGGGTACATCAGCCCCAGCATTTT. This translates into CASRPTGVHQPQHF.

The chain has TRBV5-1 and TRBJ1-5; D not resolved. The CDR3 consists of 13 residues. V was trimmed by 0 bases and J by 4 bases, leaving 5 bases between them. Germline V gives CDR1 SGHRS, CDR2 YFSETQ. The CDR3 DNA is TGCGCCAGCAGCTTGGGGTGGAATCAGCCCCAGCATTTT. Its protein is CASSLGWNQPQHF.

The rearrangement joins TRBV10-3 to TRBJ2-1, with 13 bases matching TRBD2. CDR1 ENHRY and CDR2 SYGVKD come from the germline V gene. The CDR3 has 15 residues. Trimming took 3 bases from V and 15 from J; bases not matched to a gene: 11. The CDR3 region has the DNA TGTGCCATCAGTGATCCCGGGACTAGCGGGATTAGTTGGTTCTTC. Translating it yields CAISDPGTSGISWFF.

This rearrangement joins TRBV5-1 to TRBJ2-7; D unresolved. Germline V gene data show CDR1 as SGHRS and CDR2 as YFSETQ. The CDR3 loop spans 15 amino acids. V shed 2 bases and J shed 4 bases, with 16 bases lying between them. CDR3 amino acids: CASSFREIGIYEQYF. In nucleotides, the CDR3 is TGCGCCAGCAGCTTTCGAGAAATCGGCATTTACGAGCAGTACTTC.

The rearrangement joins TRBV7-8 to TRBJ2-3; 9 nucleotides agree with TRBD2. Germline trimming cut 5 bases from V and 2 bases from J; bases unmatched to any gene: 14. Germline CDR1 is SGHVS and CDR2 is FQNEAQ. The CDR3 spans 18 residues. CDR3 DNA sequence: TGTGCCAGCAGCCCCACCCCCGCTAGCGGGGCCTACACAGATACGCAGTATTTT. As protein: CASSPTPASGAYTDTQYF.

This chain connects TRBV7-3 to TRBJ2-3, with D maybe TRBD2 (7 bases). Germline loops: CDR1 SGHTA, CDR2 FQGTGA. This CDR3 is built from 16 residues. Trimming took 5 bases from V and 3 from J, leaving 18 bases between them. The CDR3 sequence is CASSPGAGAGTDTQYF. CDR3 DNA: TGTGCCAGCAGCCCAGGGGCGGGAGCAGGGACAGATACGCAGTATTTT.

The CDR3 reads CASSIPDRGDYTF. The CDR3 DNA sequence: TGCGCCAGCAGCATACCGGACAGGGGGGACTACACCTTC. This rearrangement joins TRBV5-1 to TRBJ1-2; 10 bases align to TRBD1. Trimming removed 4 bases from V and 10 bases from J; junction bases left unmatched: 7. Germline CDR1 SGHRS, CDR2 YFSETQ. The CDR3 spans 13 residues.

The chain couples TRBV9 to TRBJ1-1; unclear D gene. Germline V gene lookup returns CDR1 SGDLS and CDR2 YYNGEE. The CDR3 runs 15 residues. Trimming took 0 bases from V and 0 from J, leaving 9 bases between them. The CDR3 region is CASSVDGRMNTEAFF. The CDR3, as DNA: TGTGCCAGCAGCGTAGACGGCCGAATGAACACTGAAGCTTTCTTT.

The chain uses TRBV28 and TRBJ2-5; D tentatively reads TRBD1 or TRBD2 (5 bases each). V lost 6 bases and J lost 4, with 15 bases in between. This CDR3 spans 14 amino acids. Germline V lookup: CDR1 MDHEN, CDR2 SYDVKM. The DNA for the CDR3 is TGTGCCAGCAGAGGAGAGGGGATAAGAGAGACCCAGTACTTC. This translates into CASRGEGIRETQYF. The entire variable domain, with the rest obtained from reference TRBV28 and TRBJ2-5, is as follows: DVKVTQSSRYLVKRTGEKVFLECVQDMDHENMFWYRQDPGLGLRLIYFSYDVKMKEKGDIPEGYSVSREKKERFSLILESASTNQTSMYLCASRGEGIRETQYFGPGTRLLVL.

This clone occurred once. The CDR3 here is CASSVGGTPTYEQYF. CDR3 nucleotides: TGTGCCAGCAGCGTAGGGGGGACACCAACCTACGAGCAGTACTTC. The V gene is TRBV9, the J gene TRBJ2-7; TRBD1 is a possible D gene (6 bases). The CDR3 extends over 15 amino acids. Trimming shortened V by 0 bases and J by 2 bases, and 12 bases separated the two germline ends. The V gene's germline CDR1 is SGDLS and CDR2 YYNGEE.

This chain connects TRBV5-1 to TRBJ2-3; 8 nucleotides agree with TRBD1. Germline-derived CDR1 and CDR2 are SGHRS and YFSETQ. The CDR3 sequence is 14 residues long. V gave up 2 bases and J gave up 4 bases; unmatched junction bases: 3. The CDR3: CASSLSTGADTQYF. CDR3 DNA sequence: TGCGCCAGCAGCTTATCGACAGGGGCAGATACGCAGTATTTT.

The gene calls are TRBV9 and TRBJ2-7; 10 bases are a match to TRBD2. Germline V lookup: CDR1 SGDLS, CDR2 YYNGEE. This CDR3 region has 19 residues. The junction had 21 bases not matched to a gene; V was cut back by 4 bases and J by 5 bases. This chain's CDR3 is CASSPQVGTSSGSTHEQYF. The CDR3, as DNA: TGTGCCAGCAGCCCCCAGGTGGGGACCTCTAGCGGGAGCACCCACGAGCAGTACTTC.

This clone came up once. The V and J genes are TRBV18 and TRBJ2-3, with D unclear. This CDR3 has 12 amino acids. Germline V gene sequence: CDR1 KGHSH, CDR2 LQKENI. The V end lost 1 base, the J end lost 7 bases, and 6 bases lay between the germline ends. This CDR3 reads CASSPQPNTQYF. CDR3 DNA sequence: TGTGCCAGCTCACCACAGCCAAATACGCAGTATTTT.

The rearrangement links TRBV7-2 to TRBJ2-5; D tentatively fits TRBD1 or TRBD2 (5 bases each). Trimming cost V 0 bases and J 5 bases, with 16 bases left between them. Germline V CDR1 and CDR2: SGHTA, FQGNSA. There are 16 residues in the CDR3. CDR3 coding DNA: TGTGCCAGCAGCTTAGCGCTTGGGGGTGTATTTGAGACCCAGTACTTC. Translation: CASSLALGGVFETQYF.

This CDR3 is CASSYGGRSQPQHF. Written as DNA, the CDR3 is TGTGCCAGCAGTTACGGGGGGCGCAGTCAGCCCCAGCATTTT. The genes are TRBV6-6 and TRBJ1-5, with a weak D call TRBD1 (6 bases). The ends were cut back, 2 bases at V and 6 bases at J, with 11 bases in the middle. Germline values: CDR1 MNHNY, CDR2 SVGAGI (reference sequence). The CDR3 totals 14 residues.

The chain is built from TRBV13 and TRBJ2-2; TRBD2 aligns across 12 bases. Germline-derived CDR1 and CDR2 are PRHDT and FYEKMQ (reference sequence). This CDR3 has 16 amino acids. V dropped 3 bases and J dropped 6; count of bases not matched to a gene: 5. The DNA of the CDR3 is TGTGCCAGCAGCTTCCTTCTAGCGGGAGGGTCCGGGGAGCTGTTTTTT. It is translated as CASSFLLAGGSGELFF.

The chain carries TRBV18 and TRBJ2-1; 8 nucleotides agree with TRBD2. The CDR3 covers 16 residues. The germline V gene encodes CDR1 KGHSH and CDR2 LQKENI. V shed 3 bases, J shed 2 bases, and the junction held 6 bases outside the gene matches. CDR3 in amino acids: CASSPGTSRPYNEQFF. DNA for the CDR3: TGTGCCAGCTCACCGGGGACTAGTCGGCCCTACAATGAGCAGTTCTTC. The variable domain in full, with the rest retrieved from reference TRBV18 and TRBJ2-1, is NAGVMQNPRHLVRRRGQEARLRCSPMKGHSHVYWYRQLPEEGLKFMVYLQKENIIDESGMPKERFSAEFPKEGPSILRIQQVVRGDSAAYFCASSPGTSRPYNEQFFGPGTRLTVL.

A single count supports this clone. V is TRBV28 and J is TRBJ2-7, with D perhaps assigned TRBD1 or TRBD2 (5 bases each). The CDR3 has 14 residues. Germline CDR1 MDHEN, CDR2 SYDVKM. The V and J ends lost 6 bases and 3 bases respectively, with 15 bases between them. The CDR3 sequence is CASRDPGRVYEQYF. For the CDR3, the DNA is TGTGCCAGCAGGGATCCGGGACGGGTCTACGAGCAGTACTTC. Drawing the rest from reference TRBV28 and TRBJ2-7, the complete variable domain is DVKVTQSSRYLVKRTGEKVFLECVQDMDHENMFWYRQDPGLGLRLIYFSYDVKMKEKGDIPEGYSVSREKKERFSLILESASTNQTSMYLCASRDPGRVYEQYFGPGTRLTVT.

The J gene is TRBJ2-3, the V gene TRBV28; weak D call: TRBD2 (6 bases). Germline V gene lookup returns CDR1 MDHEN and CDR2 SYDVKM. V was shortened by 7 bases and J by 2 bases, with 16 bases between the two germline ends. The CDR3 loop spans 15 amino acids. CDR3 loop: CASKGGSLYTDTQYF. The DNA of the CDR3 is TGTGCCAGCAAGGGAGGCAGTCTTTACACAGATACGCAGTATTTT.

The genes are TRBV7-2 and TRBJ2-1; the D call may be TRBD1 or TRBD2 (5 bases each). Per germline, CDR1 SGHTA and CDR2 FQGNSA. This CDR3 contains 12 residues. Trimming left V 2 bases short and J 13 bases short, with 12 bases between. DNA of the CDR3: TGTGCCAGCAGCTTATATCCGAGGGGCCAGTTCTTC. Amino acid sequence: CASSLYPRGQFF.

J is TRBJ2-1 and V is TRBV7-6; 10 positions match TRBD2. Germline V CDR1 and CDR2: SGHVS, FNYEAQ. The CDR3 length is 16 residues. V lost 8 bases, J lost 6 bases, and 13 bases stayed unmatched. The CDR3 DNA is TGTGCCAGCGCTAATCGGTGGGCTAGCGGGAGCAATGAGCAGTTCTTC. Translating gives CASANRWASGSNEQFF.

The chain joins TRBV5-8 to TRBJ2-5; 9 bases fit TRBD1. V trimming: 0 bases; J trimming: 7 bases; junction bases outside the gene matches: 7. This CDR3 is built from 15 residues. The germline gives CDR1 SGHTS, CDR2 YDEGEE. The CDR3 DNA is TGTGCCAGCAGCTTGGGGGGACAGGGTTCTGGGACCCAGTACTTC. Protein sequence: CASSLGGQGSGTQYF. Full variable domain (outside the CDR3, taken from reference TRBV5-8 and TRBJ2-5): EAGVTQSPTHLIKTRGQQATLRCSPISGHTSVYWYQQALGLGLQFLLWYDEGEERNRGNFPPRFSGRQFPNYSSELNVNALELEDSALYLCASSLGGQGSGTQYFGPGTRLLVL.

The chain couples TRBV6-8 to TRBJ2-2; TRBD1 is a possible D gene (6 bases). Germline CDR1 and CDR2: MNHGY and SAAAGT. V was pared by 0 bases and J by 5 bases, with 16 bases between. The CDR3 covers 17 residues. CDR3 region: CASSYSDRHRETGELFF. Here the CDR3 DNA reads TGTGCCAGCAGTTACTCGGATCGGCACAGGGAGACCGGGGAGCTGTTTTTT.